Sequencing of this T cell receptor (beta chain) was carried out in a study of patients and donors after allogeneic stem cell transplantation. Germline assignment: CDR1 LNHNV and CDR2 YYDKDF (reference sequence). Trimming at V came to 0 bases and at J to 3 bases, leaving 8 bases not matched to a gene. CDR3 length: 16 residues. TCRdb analysed the RT-PCR reads with MiXCR anew, one entry per CDR3 protein. The sample consists of about 100,000 distinct CDR3 sequences, around 33% of them appearing once. This sequence originates from a human donor who was either an allogeneic HSCT recipient or a stem cell or donor lymphocyte infusion donor (not recorded which). It is not recorded whose cells these are; they may come from a transplant donor. The gene calls are TRBV15 and TRBJ2-7, with 7 bases identical to TRBD1. Material for sequencing was blood, either unsorted or a sorted T cell fraction (not recorded which). The CDR3 DNA reads as TGTGCCACCAGCAGAGATTCGACAGGGATCGGCTACGAGCAGTACTTC. It specifies CATSRDSTGIGYEQYF. Based on the CDR3 plus reference TRBV15 and TRBJ2-7, the full variable domain is DAMVIQNPRYQVTQFGKPVTLSCSQTLNHNVMYWYQQKSSQAPKLLFHYYDKDFNNEADTPDNFQSRRPNTSFCFLDIRSPGLGDTAMYLCATSRDSTGIGYEQYFGPGTRLTVT.